This T cell receptor beta chain was recorded in a study of T cells in women clearing cervical HPV infection. Background on the study: Blood came at first lesion visit for cases, post-clearance for controls.

The length of the CDR3 is 15 residues. Germline values: CDR1 GTSNPN, CDR2 SVGIG (reference sequence). Germline trimming cut 3 bases from V and 7 bases from J; bases unmatched to any gene: 10. The method was immunoSEQ multiplex PCR; TCRdb's version includes in-frame clones alone and lacks a portion of them. The sample is made up of 25,000 to 35,000 clones, and the top ten hold under 10% of it. Comments on this clone: The CDR3 goes on 3 residues after the read ends, and that part is filled in from the germline J gene.

V gene TRBV30 combines with J gene TRBJ2-1; 9 bases align to TRBD1. The sequencing sample was made of blood buffy coat. This clonotype was sampled from a woman aged 18-70 years with a cervical HPV16 infection that either progressed to CIN3+ or cleared (not recorded which). The sequenced CDR3 bases are TGTGCCTGGAGGGGATACAGGGGGCGCGGGAATGAG. Translation gives CAWRGYRGRGNE. The CDR3 in its entirety is CAWRGYRGRGNEQFF.